One sample yielded the 20 T cell receptor beta chains listed below, sequenced in a study of CD8 T cells in ankylosing spondylitis. In TCRdb, the 5' RACE reads were re-called with MiXCR into one record per CDR3 protein. The sample consists of some 840,000 distinct CDR3 sequences, approximately 12% of them appearing once. The antigens for these receptors are not known. Overall study results and limits: Ankylosing spondylitis blood appeared to carry a characteristic TCR beta motif of several highly homologous variants.

The sequenced material came from blood, either unsorted or a sorted T cell fraction (not recorded which). The receptors were sampled from a male donor with ankylosing spondylitis.

This clonotype was seen a handful of times. The chain links TRBV7-3 to TRBJ1-1; D is possibly TRBD1 (6 bases). The CDR3 consists of 13 residues. V lost 2 bases and J 4 bases, leaving 8 bases between the germline ends. CDR1 and CDR2 from the germline V gene are SGHTA and FQGTGA. CDR3 DNA: TGTGCCAGCAGCTTACACAGGGCCACTGAAGCTTTCTTT. Translated, it gives CASSLHRATEAFF.

As to this clonotype: A read error may produce the germline difference seen at one junction end. The genes are TRBV6-6 and TRBJ2-7; D is perhaps TRBD1 or TRBD2 (5 bases each). CDR1 and CDR2 (germline): MNHNY, SVGAGI (reference sequence). The CDR3 extends over 13 amino acids. The CDR3 here is CAGSRDRSYEQYF. The CDR3 DNA reads as TGTGCCGGCAGCCGGGACCGCAGCTACGAGCAGTACTTC.

There are a few counts of this clonotype. The gene calls are TRBV20-1 and TRBJ2-7; 9 bases map to TRBD1. The junction had 4 bases not matched to a gene; V was cut back by 5 bases and J by 5 bases. The germline V gene encodes CDR1 DFQATT and CDR2 SNEGSKA (reference sequence). The CDR3 is made up of 12 amino acids. The CDR3 reads CSAGTGYHEQYF. CDR3 nucleotide sequence: TGCAGTGCTGGGACAGGGTATCACGAGCAGTACTTC.

This chain connects TRBV20-1 to TRBJ1-2; D not certain. The CDR3 is 11 amino acids. The germline gives CDR1 DFQATT, CDR2 SNEGSKA (reference sequence). V was cut by 1 base and J by 9 bases, with 9 bases left in between. The CDR3, as DNA: TGCAGTGCTAGAGCCCGGTGGAGCTACACCTTC. This encodes CSARARWSYTF.

This clonotype came up many times. The chain employs TRBV20-1 and TRBJ2-3; D remains ambiguous. The ends were cut back, 3 bases at V and 4 bases at J, with 5 bases in the middle. The germline gives CDR1 DFQATT, CDR2 SNEGSKA (reference sequence). This CDR3 region has 11 residues. The CDR3 reads CSASWADTQYF. CDR3 sequence (DNA): TGCAGTGCTAGCTGGGCAGATACGCAGTATTTT.

The gene calls are TRBV4-2 and TRBJ2-7; 11 bases are shared with TRBD2. Germline lookup yields CDR1 LGHNA and CDR2 YNFKEQ. The CDR3 extends over 18 amino acids. V shed 3 bases and J 0 bases; nucleotides not matched to a gene: 10. CDR3 nucleotide sequence: TGTGCCAGCAGCCACATACCCGGGACTAGCGGAGCCTCCTACGAGCAGTACTTC. Its translation is CASSHIPGTSGASYEQYF.

This clonotype was seen a handful of times. The CDR3 DNA follows: TGTGCCAGCAGCTACCGACCGGTCACCGGGGAGCTGTTTTTT. This encodes CASSYRPVTGELFF. The genes are TRBV5-6 and TRBJ2-2, with D unresolved. V was clipped by 3 bases and J by 4 bases, with 10 bases between them. The CDR3 has 14 amino acids. The germline gives CDR1 SGHDT, CDR2 YYEEEE.

The rearrangement joins TRBV5-1 to TRBJ2-7; D not resolved. CDR3 length equals 14 residues. Germline CDR1 SGHRS, CDR2 YFSETQ. The ends were cut back, 4 bases at V and 5 bases at J, with 16 bases in the middle. The CDR3 nucleotides read TGCGCCAGCAGCGCACAACTAAAACTCCACGAGCAGTACTTC. This sequence encodes CASSAQLKLHEQYF.

The V call is TRBV28, the J call TRBJ2-7; 11 bases agree with TRBD2. The J segment lost 2 bases and the V segment lost 6 bases, leaving 6 bases of the junction unmatched. The CDR3 totals 15 residues. Germline values: CDR1 MDHEN, CDR2 SYDVKM. CDR3 region: CASRKTSGATYEQYF. CDR3 nucleotide sequence: TGTGCCAGCAGAAAGACTAGCGGGGCTACCTACGAGCAGTACTTC.

Only a few counts were recorded for this clonotype. The J gene is TRBJ2-3, the V gene TRBV15; a weak D match, TRBD2 (5 bases). From germline, CDR1 is LNHNV and CDR2 YYDKDF (reference sequence). The germline V and J ends were trimmed by 3 bases and 1 base, with 11 bases remaining between them. This CDR3 is built from 15 residues. CDR3 bases: TGTGCCACCAGCAGTCCCGGGATCGGCACAGATACGCAGTATTTT. Encoded protein: CATSSPGIGTDTQYF.

The V and J genes are TRBV27 and TRBJ1-1; a weak D match, TRBD1 (6 bases). The CDR3 runs 17 residues. V dropped 1 base and J dropped 1 base, with 16 bases sitting between them. Germline assignment: CDR1 MNHEY and CDR2 SMNVEV (reference sequence). The CDR3: CASSLWGHGGGNTEAFF. The CDR3 DNA sequence: TGTGCCAGCAGTTTATGGGGACACGGGGGCGGGAACACTGAAGCTTTCTTT.

CDR3 nucleotide sequence: TGTGCCACCAGCAGAATGTCGGTGGACGAAGCTTTCTTT. Its translation is CATSRMSVDEAFF. The chain has TRBV15 and TRBJ1-1; D remains unclear. CDR3 length equals 13 residues. Trimming shortened V by 2 bases and J by 8 bases, and 12 bases separated the two germline ends. The germline V gene has CDR1 LNHNV and CDR2 YYDKDF (reference sequence).

The gene calls are TRBV12-3 or TRBV12-4 and TRBJ2-4, with a possible D match to TRBD1 (5 bases). Trimming pared 6 bases from V and 12 bases from J, leaving 15 bases between. This CDR3 contains 12 residues. The CDR3 DNA reads as TGTGCCAGCAGAGATGTTTCTGGGGCTCAGTACTTC. Its translation is CASRDVSGAQYF.

In its sample, this clonotype was seen a few times. The chain couples TRBV25-1 to TRBJ2-7; D perhaps matches TRBD2 (5 bases). Germline V lookup: CDR1 MGHDK, CDR2 SYGVNS. Trimming pared 2 bases from V and 3 bases from J, leaving 14 bases between. The CDR3 sequence is 15 residues long. The CDR3 bases are TGTGCCAGCAGTGAAGGACTTCCCTTTTACTACGAGCAGTACTTC. Protein sequence: CASSEGLPFYYEQYF.

The chain uses TRBV15 and TRBJ2-1; 12 bases fit TRBD2. CDR1 is LNHNV, CDR2 YYDKDF, per germline (reference sequence). The CDR3 length is 16 residues. V lost 3 bases and J lost 8; bases outside the gene matches: 8. The CDR3 reads CATSRTRLAGDDEQFF. CDR3 nucleotide sequence: TGTGCCACCAGCAGGACACGACTAGCGGGGGATGATGAGCAGTTCTTC.

This sequence joins TRBV20-1 and TRBJ2-4, with TRBD1 matching over 10 bases. Germline assignment: CDR1 DFQATT and CDR2 SNEGSKA (reference sequence). The CDR3 covers 16 residues. V dropped 1 base and J dropped 3; count of bases not matched to a gene: 6. CDR3 DNA sequence: TGCAGTGCTAGAGGACAGGGGGCGCGGGGCAAAAACATTCAGTACTTC. Translated, it gives CSARGQGARGKNIQYF.

This clonotype has a count of ten or more. The V call is TRBV5-1, the J call TRBJ2-1; no clear D. Per germline, CDR1 SGHRS and CDR2 YFSETQ. V was cut by 3 bases and J by 1 base, with 8 bases left in between. The CDR3 totals 14 residues. CDR3 in amino acids: CASSWDPSYNEQFF. DNA of the CDR3: TGCGCCAGCAGCTGGGATCCTTCCTACAATGAGCAGTTCTTC. Based on the CDR3 plus reference TRBV5-1 and TRBJ2-1, the full variable domain is KAGVTQTPRYLIKTRGQQVTLSCSPISGHRSVSWYQQTPGQGLQFLFEYFSETQRNKGNFPGRFSGRQFSNSRSEMNVSTLELGDSALYLCASSWDPSYNEQFFGPGTRLTVL.

The chain recombines TRBV7-2 with TRBJ2-7, with a weak D call TRBD2 (5 bases). The CDR3 runs 16 residues. The V gene's germline CDR1 is SGHTA and CDR2 FQGNSA. The V end was cut by 2 bases, the J end by 4 bases, with 18 bases between. The CDR3 nucleotides are TGTGCCAGCAGCTTACTAACGATGGGGAGCGGATACGAGCAGTACTTC. Amino acid sequence: CASSLLTMGSGYEQYF.

This clonotype was detected only a few times. V usage is TRBV6-5 and J usage is TRBJ2-1, with D unresolved. Germline V lookup: CDR1 MNHEY, CDR2 SVGAGI. CDR3 length: 11 amino acids. The V end lost 8 bases, the J end lost 9 bases, and 11 bases lay between the germline ends. The CDR3 here is CASSVWGEQFF. The CDR3 DNA is TGTGCCAGCTCCGTCTGGGGTGAGCAGTTCTTC.

In its sample, this clonotype was seen a few times. The chain has TRBV28 and TRBJ1-2; TRBD1 matches 9 bases. Germline V gene lookup returns CDR1 MDHEN and CDR2 SYDVKM. Unmatched junction bases numbered 16, after V lost 5 bases and J lost 6 bases. The CDR3 is 17 amino acids. For the CDR3, the DNA is TGTGCCAGCAGTCCCCCGTACAGAGGACAGGGGCTCAATGGCTACACCTTC. This sequence encodes CASSPPYRGQGLNGYTF.